The rows below give T cell receptor beta chains drawn from one sample of a study of T cells in Graves' hyperthyroidism and ophthalmopathy. MiXCR, run by TCRdb on the multiplex PCR reads, gives a single entry per CDR3 protein. The table has fewer than 650,000 distinct CDR3 sequences, about 15% seen once; the top ten hold approximately 5.7%. The sequenced material came from blood. These receptors originate from a woman aged 30 to 39 with Graves' hyperthyroidism that later progressed to Graves' ophthalmopathy. The CDR3 runs from the conserved cysteine through the conserved F or W. Each record gives: D gene, J gene, clone size, V gene, CDR3 protein, CDR3 DNA. D genes are given only for firm matches. A row's size may be missing; if present it is once, few, many or a size class.

. | TRBJ2-1 | . | TRBV20-1 | CSLLDAESSYNEQFF | TGCAGTCTCTTAGACGCCGAGAGCTCCTACAATGAGCAGTTCTTC
TRBD1 | TRBJ1-2 | many | TRBV3-1 | CASSPGQPNYGYTF | TGTGCCAGCAGCCCGGGACAGCCGAACTATGGCTACACCTTC
TRBD1 | TRBJ1-6 | many | TRBV27 | CASRRTGTGLNSPLHF | TGTGCCAGCAGGCGTACCGGGACAGGGTTGAATTCACCCCTCCACTTT
. | TRBJ2-2 | . | TRBV10-3 | CAISESTGPNTGELFF | TGTGCCATCAGTGAGTCGACTGGACCGAACACCGGGGAGCTGTTTTTT
. | TRBJ1-6 | many | TRBV6-5 | CASSYSGRGYGTLHF | TGTGCCAGCAGTTACTCGGGCAGGGGCTATGGGACCCTCCACTTT
TRBD1 | TRBJ2-3 | many | TRBV2 | CASFREQGFADTQYF | TGTGCCAGCTTTAGGGAACAGGGGTTCGCAGATACGCAGTATTTT
. | TRBJ2-1 | . | TRBV11-3 | CASSLDGFSYNEQFF | TGTGCCAGCAGCTTAGATGGCTTTTCCTACAATGAGCAGTTCTTC
TRBD2 | TRBJ2-3 | few | TRBV20-1 | CSALTSGSTDTQYF | TGCAGTGCTTTGACTAGCGGCAGCACAGATACGCAGTATTTT
TRBD2 | TRBJ2-3 | . | TRBV3-1 | CASSRVAGAPDTQYF | TGTGCCAGCAGTAGAGTAGCGGGAGCACCAGATACGCAGTATTTT
. | TRBJ2-1 | few | TRBV12-3/TRBV12-4 | CASSFGDSGYNEQFF | TGTGCCAGCAGTTTCGGCGACAGTGGATACAATGAGCAGTTCTTC
. | TRBJ2-5 | few | TRBV14 | CASSPSPQETQYF | TGTGCCAGCAGCCCTAGCCCCCAAGAGACCCAGTACTTC
. | TRBJ2-4 | few | TRBV27 | CASSPRVGKNIQYF | TGTGCCAGCAGCCCGAGAGTTGGCAAAAACATTCAGTACTTC
. | TRBJ2-1 | many | TRBV6-6 | CASSYENSYNEQFF | TGTGCCAGCAGTTACGAAAACTCTTACAATGAGCAGTTCTTC
TRBD1 | TRBJ2-6 | few | TRBV30 | CALGQADSGANVLTF | TGTGCCTTGGGACAGGCTGACTCTGGGGCCAACGTCCTGACTTTC
. | TRBJ2-1 | many | TRBV20-1 | CSAVKLNEQFF | TGCAGTGCGGTAAAACTCAATGAGCAGTTCTTC
. | TRBJ2-7 | few | TRBV27 | CATGWDREQYF | TGTGCCACGGGGTGGGATAGGGAGCAGTACTTC
TRBD2 | TRBJ2-7 | many | TRBV28 | CASSYGGGRAREQYF | TGTGCCAGCAGTTACGGGGGAGGGAGGGCACGGGAGCAGTACTTC
. | TRBJ2-6 | few | TRBV3-1 | CASSGPGSSGANVLTF | TGTGCCAGCAGCGGCCCGGGAAGCTCTGGGGCCAACGTCCTGACTTTC
. | TRBJ2-1 | few | TRBV5-1 | CASSPDALYNEQFF | TGCGCCAGCAGCCCCGACGCCCTCTACAATGAGCAGTTCTTC
. | TRBJ1-4 | many | TRBV12-3/TRBV12-4 | CASSSTGRSGGNEKLFF | TGTGCCAGCAGTTCGACGGGACGGAGCGGGGGGAATGAAAAACTGTTTTTT
. | TRBJ2-7 | many | TRBV6-1 | CASSKSSYEQYF | TGTGCCAGCAGTAAGAGCTCCTACGAGCAGTACTTC
TRBD1 | TRBJ2-5 | many | TRBV5-5 | CASTDPGTGVQETQYF | TGTGCCAGCACCGATCCCGGGACAGGGGTCCAAGAGACCCAGTACTTC
. | TRBJ2-7 | . | TRBV4-1 | CASSPEALTEQYF | TGCGCCAGCAGCCCCGAAGCCCTAACAGAGCAGTACTTC
TRBD2 | TRBJ2-2 | . | TRBV4-1 | CASSQEPAGGPGELFF | TGCGCCAGCAGCCAAGAGCCAGCGGGAGGGCCCGGGGAGCTGTTTTTT
TRBD2 | TRBJ2-7 | many | TRBV28 | CASGSGMKSYEQYF | TGTGCCAGCGGTAGCGGGATGAAGTCCTACGAGCAGTACTTC
TRBD1 | TRBJ1-1 | . | TRBV4-1 | CASSQDKGTGGVPEAFF | TGCGCCAGCAGCCAAGATAAGGGGACAGGGGGGGTCCCTGAAGCTTTCTTT